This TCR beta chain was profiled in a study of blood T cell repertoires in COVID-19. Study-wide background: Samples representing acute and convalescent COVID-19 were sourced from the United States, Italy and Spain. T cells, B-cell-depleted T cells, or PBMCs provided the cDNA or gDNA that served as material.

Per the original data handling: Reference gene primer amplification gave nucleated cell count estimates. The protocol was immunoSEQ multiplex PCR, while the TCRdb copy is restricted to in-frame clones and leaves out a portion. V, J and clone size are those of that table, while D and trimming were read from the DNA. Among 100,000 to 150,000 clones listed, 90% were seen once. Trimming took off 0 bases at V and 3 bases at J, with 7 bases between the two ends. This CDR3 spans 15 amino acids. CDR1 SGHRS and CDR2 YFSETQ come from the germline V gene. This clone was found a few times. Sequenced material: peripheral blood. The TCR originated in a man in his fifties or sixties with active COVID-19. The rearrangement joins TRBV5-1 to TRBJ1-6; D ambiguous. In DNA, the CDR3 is TGCGCCAGCAGCTTGGAACAGAACTATAATTCACCCCTCCACTTT. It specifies CASSLEQNYNSPLHF.